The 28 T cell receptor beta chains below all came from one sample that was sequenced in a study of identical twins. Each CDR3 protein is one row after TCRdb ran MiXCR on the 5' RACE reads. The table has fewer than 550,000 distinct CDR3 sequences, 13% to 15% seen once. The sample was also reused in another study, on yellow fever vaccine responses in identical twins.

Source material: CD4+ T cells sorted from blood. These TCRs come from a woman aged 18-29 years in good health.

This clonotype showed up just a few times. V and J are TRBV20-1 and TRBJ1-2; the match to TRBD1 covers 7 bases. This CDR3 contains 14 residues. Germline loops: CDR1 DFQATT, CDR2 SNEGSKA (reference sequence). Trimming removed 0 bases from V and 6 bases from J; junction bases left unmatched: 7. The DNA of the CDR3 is TGCAGTGCTAGAGATCCCCGAGGGGGCGATGGCTACACCTTC. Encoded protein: CSARDPRGGDGYTF.

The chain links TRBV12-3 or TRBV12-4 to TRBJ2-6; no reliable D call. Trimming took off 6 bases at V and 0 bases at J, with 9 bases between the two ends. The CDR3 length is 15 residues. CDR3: CASRVIGSGANVLTF. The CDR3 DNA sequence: TGTGCCAGCAGAGTTATAGGCTCTGGGGCCAACGTCCTGACTTTC.

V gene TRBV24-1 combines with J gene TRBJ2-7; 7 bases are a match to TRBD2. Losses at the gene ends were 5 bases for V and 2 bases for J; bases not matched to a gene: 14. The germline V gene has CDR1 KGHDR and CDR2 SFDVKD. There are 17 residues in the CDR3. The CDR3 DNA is TGTGCCACCAGTGTTCGGGCGGGAGAGCCCGTACCCTACGAGCAGTACTTC. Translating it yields CATSVRAGEPVPYEQYF.

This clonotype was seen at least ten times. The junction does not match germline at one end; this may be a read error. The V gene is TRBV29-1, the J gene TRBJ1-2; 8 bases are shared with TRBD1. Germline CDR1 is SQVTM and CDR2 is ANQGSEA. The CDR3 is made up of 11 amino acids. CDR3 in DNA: TGTTTGGTGGCAGGGGGCCATGGCTACACCTTC. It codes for CLVAGGHGYTF. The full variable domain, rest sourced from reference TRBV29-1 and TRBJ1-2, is SAVISQKPSRDICQRGTSLTIQCQVDSQVTMMFWYRQQPGQSLTLIATANQGSEATYESGFVIDKFPISRPNLTFSTLTVSNMSPEDSSIYLCLVAGGHGYTFGSGTRLTVV.

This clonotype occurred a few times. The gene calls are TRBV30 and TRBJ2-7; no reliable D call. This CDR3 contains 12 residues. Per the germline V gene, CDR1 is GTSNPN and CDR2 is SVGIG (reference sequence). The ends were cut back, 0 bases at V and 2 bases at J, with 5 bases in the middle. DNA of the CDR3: TGTGCCTGGAGTGTACTCCCCTACGAGCAGTACTTC. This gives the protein CAWSVLPYEQYF.

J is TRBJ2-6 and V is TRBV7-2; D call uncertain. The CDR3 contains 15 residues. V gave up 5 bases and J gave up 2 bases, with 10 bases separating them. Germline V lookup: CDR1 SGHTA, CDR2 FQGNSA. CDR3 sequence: CASSTVLPGANVLTF. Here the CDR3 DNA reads TGTGCCAGCAGCACGGTCCTCCCTGGGGCCAACGTCCTGACTTTC.

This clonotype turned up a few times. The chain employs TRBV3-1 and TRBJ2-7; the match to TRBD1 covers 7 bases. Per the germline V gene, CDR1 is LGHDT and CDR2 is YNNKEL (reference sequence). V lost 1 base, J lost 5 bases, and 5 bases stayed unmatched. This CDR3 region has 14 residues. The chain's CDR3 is CASSQVPQGDEQYF. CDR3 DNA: TGTGCCAGCAGCCAAGTACCGCAGGGGGACGAGCAGTACTTC.

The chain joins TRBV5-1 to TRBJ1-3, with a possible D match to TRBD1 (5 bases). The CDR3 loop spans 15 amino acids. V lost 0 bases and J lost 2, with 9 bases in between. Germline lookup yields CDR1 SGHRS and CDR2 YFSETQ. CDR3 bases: TGCGCCAGCAGCTTGGCGGGGGAACCTGGAAACACCATATATTTT. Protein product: CASSLAGEPGNTIYF.

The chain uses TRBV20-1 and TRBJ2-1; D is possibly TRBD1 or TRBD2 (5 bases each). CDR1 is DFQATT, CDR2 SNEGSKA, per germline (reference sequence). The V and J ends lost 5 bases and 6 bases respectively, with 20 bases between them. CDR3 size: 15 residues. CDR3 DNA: TGCAGTGCTTTACCGGCGGGCAGGGTTTCCAATGAGCAGTTCTTC. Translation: CSALPAGRVSNEQFF.

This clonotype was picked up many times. The CDR3 loop reads CASTIGGQGNEQFF. Written as DNA, the CDR3 is TGTGCCAGCACCATCGGGGGACAGGGGAATGAGCAGTTCTTC. V and J are TRBV12-3 or TRBV12-4 and TRBJ2-1, with 10 bases that match TRBD1. The CDR3 runs 14 residues. V was pared by 7 bases and J by 7 bases, with 7 bases of the junction left unmatched.

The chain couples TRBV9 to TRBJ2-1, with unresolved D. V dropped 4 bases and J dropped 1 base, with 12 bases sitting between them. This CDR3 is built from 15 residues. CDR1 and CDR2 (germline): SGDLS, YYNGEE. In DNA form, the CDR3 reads TGTGCCAGCAGCCCCCAAAGCGATTCCTACAATGAGCAGTTCTTC. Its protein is CASSPQSDSYNEQFF.

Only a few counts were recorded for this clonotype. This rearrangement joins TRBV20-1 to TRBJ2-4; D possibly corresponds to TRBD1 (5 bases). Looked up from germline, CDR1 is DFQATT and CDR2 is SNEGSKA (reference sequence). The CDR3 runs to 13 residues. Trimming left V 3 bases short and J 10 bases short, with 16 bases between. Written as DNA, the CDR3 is TGCAGTGCTAGCCCTAGACCCGACAGAATTCAGTACTTC. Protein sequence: CSASPRPDRIQYF.

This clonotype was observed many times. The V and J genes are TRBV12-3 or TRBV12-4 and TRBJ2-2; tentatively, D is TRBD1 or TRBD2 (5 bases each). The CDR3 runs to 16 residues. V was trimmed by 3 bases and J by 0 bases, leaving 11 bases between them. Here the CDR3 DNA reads TGTGCCAGCAGTTTTAATGTGGGACCGAACACCGGGGAGCTGTTTTTT. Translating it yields CASSFNVGPNTGELFF.

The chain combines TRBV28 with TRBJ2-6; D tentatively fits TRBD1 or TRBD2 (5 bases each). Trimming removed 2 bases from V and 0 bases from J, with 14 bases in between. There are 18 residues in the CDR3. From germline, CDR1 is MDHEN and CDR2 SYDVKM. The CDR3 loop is CASSLPWGKSSGANVLTF. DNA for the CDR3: TGTGCCAGCAGTTTACCGTGGGGGAAAAGCTCTGGGGCCAACGTCCTGACTTTC.

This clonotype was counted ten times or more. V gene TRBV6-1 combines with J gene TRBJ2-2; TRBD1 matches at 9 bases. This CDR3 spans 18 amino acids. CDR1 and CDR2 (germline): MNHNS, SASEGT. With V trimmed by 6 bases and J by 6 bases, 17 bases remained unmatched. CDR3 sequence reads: CASSRLQRPGQGPGELFF. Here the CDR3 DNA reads TGTGCCAGCAGCAGACTCCAACGACCGGGACAGGGTCCCGGGGAGCTGTTTTTT.

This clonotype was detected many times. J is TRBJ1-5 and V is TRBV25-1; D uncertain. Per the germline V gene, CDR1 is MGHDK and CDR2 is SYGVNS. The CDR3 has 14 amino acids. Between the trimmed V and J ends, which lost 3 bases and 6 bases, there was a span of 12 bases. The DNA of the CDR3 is TGTGCCAGCAGTGAGGCTGGGATAGGTCAGCCCCAGCATTTT. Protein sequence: CASSEAGIGQPQHF.

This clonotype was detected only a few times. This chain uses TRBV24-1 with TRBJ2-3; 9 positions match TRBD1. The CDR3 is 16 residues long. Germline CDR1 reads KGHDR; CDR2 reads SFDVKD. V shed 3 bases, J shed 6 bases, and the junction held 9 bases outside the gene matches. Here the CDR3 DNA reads TGTGCCACCAGTGATCATCCTAGGACAGGGGCCGATACGCAGTATTTT. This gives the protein CATSDHPRTGADTQYF.

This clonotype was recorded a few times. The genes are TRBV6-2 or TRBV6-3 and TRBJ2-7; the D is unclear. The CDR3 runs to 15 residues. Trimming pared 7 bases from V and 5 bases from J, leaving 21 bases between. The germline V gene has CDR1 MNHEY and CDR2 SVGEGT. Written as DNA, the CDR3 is TGTGCCAGCACTTTACAAACCGGTAAGGTACACGAGCAGTACTTC. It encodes CASTLQTGKVHEQYF.

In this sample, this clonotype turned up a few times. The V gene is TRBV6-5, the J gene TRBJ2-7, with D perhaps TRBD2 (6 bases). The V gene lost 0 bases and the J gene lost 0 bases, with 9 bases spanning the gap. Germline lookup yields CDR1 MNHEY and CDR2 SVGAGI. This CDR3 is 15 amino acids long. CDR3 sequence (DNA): TGTGCCAGCAGTTACTCCCGGGAGAGCTCCTACGAGCAGTACTTC. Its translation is CASSYSRESSYEQYF.

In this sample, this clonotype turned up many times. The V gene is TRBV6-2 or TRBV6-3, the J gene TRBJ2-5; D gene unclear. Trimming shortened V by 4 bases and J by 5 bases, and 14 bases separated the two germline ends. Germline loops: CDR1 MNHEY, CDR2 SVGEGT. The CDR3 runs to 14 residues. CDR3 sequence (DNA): TGTGCCAGCAGTTTTGTTCGACTTGTGGAGACCCAGTACTTC. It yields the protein CASSFVRLVETQYF.

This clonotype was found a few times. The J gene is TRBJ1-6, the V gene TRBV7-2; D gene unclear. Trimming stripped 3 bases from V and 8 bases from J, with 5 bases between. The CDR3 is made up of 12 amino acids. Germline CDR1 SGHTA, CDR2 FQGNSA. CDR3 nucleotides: TGTGCCAGCAGCTTGAATGATTCACCCCTCCACTTT. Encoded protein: CASSLNDSPLHF.

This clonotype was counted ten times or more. Here the CDR3 reads CASVKGGAETQYF. In nucleotides, the CDR3 is TGTGCCAGCGTGAAAGGGGGAGCAGAGACCCAGTACTTC. The V call is TRBV25-1, the J call TRBJ2-5; tentatively, D is TRBD1 (6 bases). This CDR3 is 13 amino acids long. Per the germline V gene, CDR1 is MGHDK and CDR2 is SYGVNS. V was clipped by 8 bases and J by 4 bases, with 14 bases between them.

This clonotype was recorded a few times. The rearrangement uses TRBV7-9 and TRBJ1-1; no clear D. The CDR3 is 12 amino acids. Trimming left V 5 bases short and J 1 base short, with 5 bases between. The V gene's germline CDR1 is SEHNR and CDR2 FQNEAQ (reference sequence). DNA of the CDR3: TGTGCCAGCAGCAATACGAACACTGAAGCTTTCTTT. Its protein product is CASSNTNTEAFF.

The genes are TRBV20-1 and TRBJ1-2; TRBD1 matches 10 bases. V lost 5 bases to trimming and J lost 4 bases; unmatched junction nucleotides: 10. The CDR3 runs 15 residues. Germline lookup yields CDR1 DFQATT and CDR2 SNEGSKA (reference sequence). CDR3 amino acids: CSASSTGGLGYGYTF. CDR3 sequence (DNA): TGCAGTGCTTCTTCGACAGGGGGCTTAGGCTATGGCTACACCTTC.

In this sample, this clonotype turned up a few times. The CDR3 loop is CATSGRTGYNEQFF. The DNA for the CDR3 is TGTGCCACCAGTGGACGAACAGGCTACAATGAGCAGTTCTTC. The V and J genes are TRBV24-1 and TRBJ2-1; perhaps TRBD1 as D (5 bases). CDR3 length: 14 residues. Germline V lookup: CDR1 KGHDR, CDR2 SFDVKD. V dropped 5 bases and J dropped 3 bases, with 10 bases sitting between them.

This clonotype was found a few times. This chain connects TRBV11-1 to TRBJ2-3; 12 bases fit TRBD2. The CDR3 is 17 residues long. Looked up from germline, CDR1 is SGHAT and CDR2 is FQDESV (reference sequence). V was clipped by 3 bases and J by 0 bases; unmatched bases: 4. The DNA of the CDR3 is TGTGCCAGCAGCTTCTGGACTAGCGGGACTAGCACAGATACGCAGTATTTT. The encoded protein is CASSFWTSGTSTDTQYF.

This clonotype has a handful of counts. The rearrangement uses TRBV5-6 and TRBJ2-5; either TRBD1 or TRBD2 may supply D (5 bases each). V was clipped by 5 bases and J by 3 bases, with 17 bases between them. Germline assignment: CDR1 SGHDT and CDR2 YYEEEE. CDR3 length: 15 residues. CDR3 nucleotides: TGTGCCAGCAGACCAAACCTGGGACCAAAAGAGACCCAGTACTTC. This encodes CASRPNLGPKETQYF.

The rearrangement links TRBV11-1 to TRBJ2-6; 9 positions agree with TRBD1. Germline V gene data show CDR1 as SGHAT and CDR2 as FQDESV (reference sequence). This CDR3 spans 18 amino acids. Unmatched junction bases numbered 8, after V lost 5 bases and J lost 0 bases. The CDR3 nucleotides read TGTGCCAGCAGCGATCCGGGACAGGGAAGCTCTGGGGCCAACGTCCTGACTTTC. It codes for CASSDPGQGSSGANVLTF.